The 2 T cell receptor beta chains presented below share a single source sample, sequenced in a study of human thymus T cells. The assay was immunoSEQ multiplex PCR, and TCRdb's table has in-frame clones only and misses some. The table shows 54,000 or so clones, with over 85% occurring only once. Material for sequencing was blood. These receptors were obtained from a boy younger than two with a congenital heart defect but otherwise immunologically healthy.

This clone is a singleton in its sample. The V gene is TRBV30, the J gene TRBJ1-6, with TRBD1 identical over 7 bases. This CDR3 is built from 12 residues. The ends lost 5 bases at V and 7 bases at J; junction bases unmatched: 2. CDR1 is GTSNPN, CDR2 SVGIG, per germline (reference sequence). This CDR3 reads CAWWDRNSPLHF. The CDR3 bases are TGTGCCTGGTGGGACAGAAATTCACCCCTCCACTTT.

V is TRBV19 and J is TRBJ2-7; D uncertain. Trimming pared 3 bases from V and 0 bases from J, leaving 6 bases between. Germline lookup yields CDR1 LNHDA and CDR2 SQIVND (reference sequence). The CDR3 loop spans 13 amino acids. CDR3 nucleotide sequence: TGTGCCAGTAGTATCAGACACTCCTACGAGCAGTACTTC. Its protein product is CASSIRHSYEQYF. Drawing the rest from reference TRBV19 and TRBJ2-7, the complete variable domain is DGGITQSPKYLFRKEGQNVTLSCEQNLNHDAMYWYRQDPGQGLRLIYYSQIVNDFQKGDIAEGYSVSREKKESFPLTVTSAQKNPTAFYLCASSIRHSYEQYFGPGTRLTVT.